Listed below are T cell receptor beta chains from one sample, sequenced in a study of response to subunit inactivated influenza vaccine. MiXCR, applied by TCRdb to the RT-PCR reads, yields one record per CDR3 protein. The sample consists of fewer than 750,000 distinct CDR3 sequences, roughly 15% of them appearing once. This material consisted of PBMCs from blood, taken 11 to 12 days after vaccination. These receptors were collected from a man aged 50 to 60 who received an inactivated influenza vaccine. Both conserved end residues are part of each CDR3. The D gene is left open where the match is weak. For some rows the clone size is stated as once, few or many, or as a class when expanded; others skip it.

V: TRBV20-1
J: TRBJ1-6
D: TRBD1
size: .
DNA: TGCAGTGCTAAACAGGGGAGTAATTCACCCCTCCACTTT
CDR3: CSAKQGSNSPLHF

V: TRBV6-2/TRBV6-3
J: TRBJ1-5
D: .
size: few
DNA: TGTGCCAGCGGGATGCCTTCGGGCAGAGATCAGCCCCAGCATTTT
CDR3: CASGMPSGRDQPQHF

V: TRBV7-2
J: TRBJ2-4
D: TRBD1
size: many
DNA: TGTGCCAGCAGCCCGGGACAGACCTTAAACATTCAGTACTTC
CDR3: CASSPGQTLNIQYF

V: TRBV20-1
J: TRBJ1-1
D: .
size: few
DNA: TGCAGTGCAAACACCGGACGGGGAGCTTTCTTT
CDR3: CSANTGRGAFF

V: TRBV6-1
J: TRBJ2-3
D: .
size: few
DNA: TGTGCCAGCAGCCGGGATCATGGCCCAGATACGCAGTATTTT
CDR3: CASSRDHGPDTQYF

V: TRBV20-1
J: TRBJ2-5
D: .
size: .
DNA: TGCAGTGCTAGGTTGCCCGGACCCCTCCCGAGAGGGTACTTC
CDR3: CSARLPGPLPRGYF

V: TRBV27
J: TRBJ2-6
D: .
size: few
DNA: TGTGCCAGCAGTTACGACGGAAGCTCTGGGGCCAACGTCCTGACTTTC
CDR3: CASSYDGSSGANVLTF

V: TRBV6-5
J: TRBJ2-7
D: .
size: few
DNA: TGTGCCAGCAGTTACCGGCCTACGGAATACGAGCAGTACTTC
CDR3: CASSYRPTEYEQYF

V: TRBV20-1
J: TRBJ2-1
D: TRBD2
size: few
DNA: TGCAGTGCCGTGGAGCGGACTAGGCAGTTCTTC
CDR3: CSAVERTRQFF

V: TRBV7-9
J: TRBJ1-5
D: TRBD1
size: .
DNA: TGTGCCAGCACCACAGGGGATCAGCCCCAGCATTTT
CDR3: CASTTGDQPQHF

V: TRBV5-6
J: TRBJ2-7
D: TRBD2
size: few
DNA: TGTGCCAGCAGCTCAGAGCGGGAGGGAGACTACGAGCAGTACTTC
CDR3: CASSSEREGDYEQYF